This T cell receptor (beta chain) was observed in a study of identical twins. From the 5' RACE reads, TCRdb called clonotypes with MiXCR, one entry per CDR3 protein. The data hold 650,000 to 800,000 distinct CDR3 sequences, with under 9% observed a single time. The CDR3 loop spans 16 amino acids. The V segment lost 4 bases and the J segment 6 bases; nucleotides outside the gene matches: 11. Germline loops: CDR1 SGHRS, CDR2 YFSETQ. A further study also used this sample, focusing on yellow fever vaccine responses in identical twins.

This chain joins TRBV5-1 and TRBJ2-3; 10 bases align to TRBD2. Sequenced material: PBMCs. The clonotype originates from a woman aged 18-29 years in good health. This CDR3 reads CASSMGASGSLDTQYF. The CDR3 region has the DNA TGCGCCAGCAGCATGGGCGCTAGCGGGAGTTTGGATACGCAGTATTTT.